This T cell receptor (beta chain) stems from a study of blood T cell repertoires in COVID-19. Repertoires were generated with immunoSEQ multiplex PCR, while TCRdb's copy carries only in-frame clones and drops some. The sample holds about 200,000 clones; 92% are singletons and the top ten take over 0.75%. The V end was cut by 1 base, the J end by 5 bases, with 13 bases between. CDR1 is SGHNT and CDR2 is YYREEE in the germline V gene (reference sequence). This CDR3 has 16 amino acids. What was sequenced was peripheral blood. The chain couples TRBV5-4 to TRBJ1-6; no clear D gene. This TCR derives from a man aged 60-69 years with COVID-19, enrolled during active disease. The CDR3 DNA follows: TGTGCCAGCAGCTTGTCCCCCGGAGTCAATAATTCACCCCTCCACTTT. Protein: CASSLSPGVNNSPLHF. Together with reference TRBV5-4 and TRBJ1-6, the CDR3 gives the full variable domain: ETGVTQSPTHLIKTRGQQVTLRCSSQSGHNTVSWYQQALGQGPQFIFQYYREEENGRGNFPPRFSGLQFPNYSSELNVNALELDDSALYLCASSLSPGVNNSPLHFGNGTRLTVT.